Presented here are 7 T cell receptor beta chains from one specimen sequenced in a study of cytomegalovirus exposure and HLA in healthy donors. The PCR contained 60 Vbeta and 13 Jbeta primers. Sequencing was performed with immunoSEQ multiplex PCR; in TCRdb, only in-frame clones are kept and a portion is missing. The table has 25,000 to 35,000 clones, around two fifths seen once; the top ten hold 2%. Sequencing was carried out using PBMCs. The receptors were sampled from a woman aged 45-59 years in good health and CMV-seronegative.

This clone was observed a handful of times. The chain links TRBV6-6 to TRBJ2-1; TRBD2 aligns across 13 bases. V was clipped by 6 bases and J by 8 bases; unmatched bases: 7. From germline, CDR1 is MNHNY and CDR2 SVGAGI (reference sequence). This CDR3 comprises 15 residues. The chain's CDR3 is CASRAGTSGDHEQFF. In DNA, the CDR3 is TGTGCCAGCAGGGCCGGGACTAGCGGGGACCATGAGCAGTTCTTC.

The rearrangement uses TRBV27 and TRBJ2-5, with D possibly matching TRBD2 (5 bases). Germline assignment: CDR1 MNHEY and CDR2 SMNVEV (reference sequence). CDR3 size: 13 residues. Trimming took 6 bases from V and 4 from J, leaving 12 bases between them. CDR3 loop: CASSKKEGETQYF. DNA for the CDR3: TGTGCCAGCAGCAAAAAAGAGGGAGAGACCCAGTACTTC.

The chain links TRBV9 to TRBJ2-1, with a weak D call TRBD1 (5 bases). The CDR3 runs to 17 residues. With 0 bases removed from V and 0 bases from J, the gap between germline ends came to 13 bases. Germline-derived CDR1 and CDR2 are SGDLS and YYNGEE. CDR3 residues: CASSVEPGHRSYNEQFF. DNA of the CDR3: TGTGCCAGCAGCGTAGAACCAGGGCACCGCTCCTACAATGAGCAGTTCTTC.

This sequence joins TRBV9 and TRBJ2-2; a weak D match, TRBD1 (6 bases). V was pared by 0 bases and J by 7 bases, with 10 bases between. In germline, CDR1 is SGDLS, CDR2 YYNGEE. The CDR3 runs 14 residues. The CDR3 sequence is CASSVVGAGGELFF. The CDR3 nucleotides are TGTGCCAGCAGCGTAGTGGGGGCAGGCGGGGAGCTGTTTTTT.

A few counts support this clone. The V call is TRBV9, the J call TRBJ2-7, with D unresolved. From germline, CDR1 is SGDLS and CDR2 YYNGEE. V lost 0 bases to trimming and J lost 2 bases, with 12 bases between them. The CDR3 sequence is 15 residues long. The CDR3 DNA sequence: TGTGCCAGCAGCGTAGACCCGCAGGCTACCTACGAGCAGTACTTC. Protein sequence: CASSVDPQATYEQYF.

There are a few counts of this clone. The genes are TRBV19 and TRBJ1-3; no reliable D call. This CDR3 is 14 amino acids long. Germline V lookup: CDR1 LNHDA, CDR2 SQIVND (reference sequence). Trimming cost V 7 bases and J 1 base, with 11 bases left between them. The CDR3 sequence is CASNSAGSGNTIYF. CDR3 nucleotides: TGTGCCAGTAATTCAGCGGGGTCTGGAAACACCATATATTTT.

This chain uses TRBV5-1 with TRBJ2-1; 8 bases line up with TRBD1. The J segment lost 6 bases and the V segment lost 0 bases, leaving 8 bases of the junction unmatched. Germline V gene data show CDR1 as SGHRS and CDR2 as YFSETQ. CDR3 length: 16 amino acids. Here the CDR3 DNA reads TGCGCCAGCAGCTTGGATGAGACAGGGGACCCCAATGAGCAGTTCTTC. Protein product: CASSLDETGDPNEQFF. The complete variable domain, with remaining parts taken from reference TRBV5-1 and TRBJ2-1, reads KAGVTQTPRYLIKTRGQQVTLSCSPISGHRSVSWYQQTPGQGLQFLFEYFSETQRNKGNFPGRFSGRQFSNSRSEMNVSTLELGDSALYLCASSLDETGDPNEQFFGPGTRLTVL.